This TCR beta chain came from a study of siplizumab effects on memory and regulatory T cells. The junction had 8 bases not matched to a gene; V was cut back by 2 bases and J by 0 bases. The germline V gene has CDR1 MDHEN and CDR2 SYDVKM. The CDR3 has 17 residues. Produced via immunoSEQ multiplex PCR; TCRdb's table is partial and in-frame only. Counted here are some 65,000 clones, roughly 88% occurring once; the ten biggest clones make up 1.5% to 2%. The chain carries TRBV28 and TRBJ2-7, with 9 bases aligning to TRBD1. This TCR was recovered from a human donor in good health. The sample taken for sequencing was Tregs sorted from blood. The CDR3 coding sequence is TGTGCCAGCAGTTTAGGGACAGGGAGTGTTCTCTCCTACGAGCAGTACTTC. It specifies CASSLGTGSVLSYEQYF. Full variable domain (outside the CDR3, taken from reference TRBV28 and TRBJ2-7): DVKVTQSSRYLVKRTGEKVFLECVQDMDHENMFWYRQDPGLGLRLIYFSYDVKMKEKGDIPEGYSVSREKKERFSLILESASTNQTSMYLCASSLGTGSVLSYEQYFGPGTRLTVT.